A single sample gave rise to the 32 T cell receptor beta chains below, sequenced in a study of CD8+ T cells in alopecia areata. Sequencing used cDNA as its template, made by extracting RNA and reverse transcribing it. The protocol was immunoSEQ multiplex PCR, while the TCRdb copy is restricted to in-frame clones and leaves out a portion. The profile shows about 14,000 clones, under 60% of them singletons. Alopecia areata patients had lesional scalp punch biopsies and peripheral blood taken from them. Sequences were derived from skin, sampled at week 0. The receptors were gathered from a human donor with alopecia areata.

CDR3 sequence reads: CASSPSGGRGTDTQYF. DNA for the CDR3: TGTGCCAGCAGCCCGAGCGGGGGGCGTGGCACAGATACGCAGTATTTT. This chain joins TRBV5-4 and TRBJ2-3, with 9 bases that match TRBD2. The CDR3 has 16 amino acids. Losses at the gene ends were 4 bases for V and 1 base for J; bases not matched to a gene: 7. From germline, CDR1 is SGHNT and CDR2 YYREEE (reference sequence).

By sample share, this clone is medium-sized. The chain recombines TRBV4-1 with TRBJ2-5, with unresolved D. This CDR3 region has 15 residues. Germline values: CDR1 MGHRA, CDR2 YSYEKL. The V and J ends lost 0 bases and 4 bases respectively, with 12 bases between them. The CDR3 is CASSQDQSIGETQYF. CDR3 DNA sequence: TGCGCCAGCAGCCAAGATCAGAGTATCGGAGAGACCCAGTACTTC.

This clone was seen only a few times. The rearrangement links TRBV15 to TRBJ2-1; 7 nucleotides line up with TRBD1. V was pared by 3 bases and J by 5 bases, with 7 bases of the junction left unmatched. This CDR3 contains 15 residues. Germline loops: CDR1 LNHNV, CDR2 YYDKDF (reference sequence). CDR3 nucleotide sequence: TGTGCCACCAGCAGCGATAGACAGGGCAACAATGAGCAGTTCTTC. Residues: CATSSDRQGNNEQFF.

The chain carries TRBV28 and TRBJ2-5, with 11 bases lining up with TRBD2. The CDR3 consists of 19 residues. CDR1 and CDR2 (germline): MDHEN, SYDVKM. V was pared by 2 bases and J by 3 bases, with 14 bases of the junction left unmatched. The CDR3 sequence: CASSLVLDLEGLAEETQYF. The CDR3 DNA is TGTGCCAGCAGTTTAGTATTAGACCTGGAGGGACTAGCGGAAGAGACCCAGTACTTC.

The V gene is TRBV5-6, the J gene TRBJ2-7; a possible D gene is TRBD1 (5 bases). Germline assignment: CDR1 SGHDT and CDR2 YYEEEE. The CDR3 spans 15 residues. V was shortened by 0 bases and J by 3 bases, with 13 bases between the two germline ends. CDR3 in amino acids: CASSLAPGFNYEQYF. In DNA form, the CDR3 reads TGTGCCAGCAGCTTGGCGCCAGGGTTCAACTACGAGCAGTACTTC. The full variable domain, its missing parts supplied by reference TRBV5-6 and TRBJ2-7, is DAGVTQSPTHLIKTRGQQVTLRCSPKSGHDTVSWYQQALGQGPQFIFQYYEEEERQRGNFPDRFSGHQFPNYSSELNVNALLLGDSALYLCASSLAPGFNYEQYFGPGTRLTVT.

This clone was observed a few times. The chain carries TRBV15 and TRBJ1-5; D call uncertain. The V gene's germline CDR1 is LNHNV and CDR2 YYDKDF (reference sequence). The CDR3 consists of 13 residues. The germline V and J ends were trimmed by 0 bases and 11 bases, with 11 bases remaining between them. Here the CDR3 reads CATSRDGRPAQHF. CDR3 DNA: TGTGCCACCAGCAGAGATGGGAGACCGGCCCAGCATTTT.

This sequence joins TRBV6-6 and TRBJ1-3; TRBD1 aligns across 7 bases. Germline CDR1 reads MNHNY; CDR2 reads SVGAGI (reference sequence). V shed 5 bases, J shed 0 bases, and the junction held 4 bases outside the gene matches. The CDR3 runs to 15 residues. The CDR3 protein is CASSPGGYSGNTIYF. The CDR3 DNA is TGTGCCAGCAGTCCAGGGGGGTACTCTGGAAACACCATATATTTT.

The chain has TRBV28 and TRBJ2-7, with D uncertain. V gave up 2 bases and J gave up 6 bases, with 8 bases separating them. The length of the CDR3 is 12 residues. Looked up from germline, CDR1 is MDHEN and CDR2 is SYDVKM. The DNA of the CDR3 is TGTGCCAGCAGTTTAAATAAGGGCGAGCAGTACTTC. Its translation: CASSLNKGEQYF.

This sequence joins TRBV7-7 and TRBJ2-7; possibly TRBD1 for D (5 bases). CDR1 is SSHAT, CDR2 FNYEAQ, per germline (reference sequence). V was trimmed by 4 bases and J by 6 bases, leaving 13 bases between them. This CDR3 contains 13 residues. As DNA, the CDR3 is TGTGCCAGCAGCTGGGCAGGGTCAGGCGAGCAGTACTTC. It specifies CASSWAGSGEQYF.

This clone appeared a single time. The chain employs TRBV27 and TRBJ2-1, with TRBD2 matching over 8 bases. V was pared by 7 bases and J by 6 bases, with 11 bases of the junction left unmatched. The CDR3 covers 15 residues. Germline CDR1 reads MNHEY; CDR2 reads SMNVEV (reference sequence). The CDR3 protein is CASTLSGGAINEQFF. CDR3 nucleotides: TGTGCCAGCACCTTATCGGGGGGGGCCATCAATGAGCAGTTCTTC.

This clone has a single count. In DNA form, the CDR3 reads TGTGCCAGCAGCTGGTTGGCGGGGGCGAACACCGGGGAGCTGTTTTTT. This translates into CASSWLAGANTGELFF. V gene TRBV6-6 combines with J gene TRBJ2-2; TRBD2 agrees at 7 bases. J lost 0 bases, V lost 6 bases, and 7 bases had no gene match. CDR3 size: 16 residues. Germline CDR1 and CDR2: MNHNY and SVGAGI (reference sequence).

The chain couples TRBV19 to TRBJ1-2; weak D call: TRBD1 (5 bases). CDR1 LNHDA and CDR2 SQIVND come from the germline V gene (reference sequence). V lost 3 bases and J 9 bases, leaving 17 bases between the germline ends. CDR3 length equals 14 residues. CDR3 nucleotides: TGTGCCAGTAGTATCTGGCTACCCGACAGACGCTACACCTTC. Its translation is CASSIWLPDRRYTF.

The chain joins TRBV30 to TRBJ2-3; possible D gene TRBD1, 5 bases. CDR3 length equals 13 residues. From germline, CDR1 is GTSNPN and CDR2 SVGIG (reference sequence). The V gene lost 4 bases and the J gene lost 0 bases, with 8 bases spanning the gap. In DNA form, the CDR3 reads TGTGCCTGGACAGGGTCTAGCACAGATACGCAGTATTTT. Its protein product is CAWTGSSTDTQYF.

The CDR3 is CASSSAVGNTGELFF. CDR3 in DNA: TGTGCCAGCAGCTCGGCCGTGGGGAACACCGGGGAGCTGTTTTTT. The rearrangement links TRBV7-2 to TRBJ2-2; no firm D call. The V gene's germline CDR1 is SGHTA and CDR2 FQGNSA. This CDR3 is built from 15 residues. The V and J ends lost 4 bases and 1 base respectively, with 10 bases between them.

This clone was observed once. This chain joins TRBV27 and TRBJ1-2, with D unclear. With 5 bases removed from V and 3 bases from J, the gap between germline ends came to 13 bases. The germline V gene encodes CDR1 MNHEY and CDR2 SMNVEV (reference sequence). The CDR3 contains 14 residues. In DNA, the CDR3 is TGTGCCAGCAGTCCTGGCCGGCCTTACTATGGCTACACCTTC. It translates to CASSPGRPYYGYTF.

The V and J genes are TRBV6-1 and TRBJ1-4; D possibly corresponds to TRBD1 (5 bases). Trimming removed 6 bases from V and 4 bases from J, with 12 bases in between. Germline V gene lookup returns CDR1 MNHNS and CDR2 SASEGT. The CDR3 length is 14 residues. The CDR3 DNA sequence: TGTGCCAGCAGCCCCTCGAGGGGTAATGAAAAACTGTTTTTT. This gives the protein CASSPSRGNEKLFF.

The J gene is TRBJ1-1, the V gene TRBV19; D possibly corresponds to TRBD1 (5 bases). Deletions cut 8 bases from V and 3 bases from J, with 16 bases between. Germline lookup yields CDR1 LNHDA and CDR2 SQIVND (reference sequence). This CDR3 comprises 14 residues. This CDR3 reads CASGGNLQDTEAFF. CDR3 bases: TGTGCCAGTGGGGGGAATCTTCAGGACACTGAAGCTTTCTTT.

The table lists this clone with a few counts. The chain employs TRBV5-6 and TRBJ2-3, with D hard to call. The CDR3 is 15 residues long. Germline V gene data show CDR1 as SGHDT and CDR2 as YYEEEE. Trimming shortened V by 0 bases and J by 0 bases, and 8 bases separated the two germline ends. The CDR3 region has the DNA TGTGCCAGCAGCTTGGACGGCACGAGCACAGATACGCAGTATTTT. Translated: CASSLDGTSTDTQYF.

The chain recombines TRBV15 with TRBJ2-7; possible D gene TRBD1, 5 bases. Germline V gene lookup returns CDR1 LNHNV and CDR2 YYDKDF (reference sequence). The CDR3 covers 14 residues. V was clipped by 1 base and J by 9 bases, with 16 bases between them. This CDR3 reads CATSRVPGSAGQYF. The CDR3, as DNA: TGTGCCACCAGCAGAGTTCCAGGGTCGGCCGGGCAGTACTTC.

This chain links TRBV7-2 with TRBJ2-3; 9 positions match TRBD2. The CDR3 runs 15 residues. V gave up 5 bases and J gave up 4 bases; unmatched junction bases: 7. CDR1 is SGHTA and CDR2 is FQGNSA in the germline V gene. CDR3 protein: CASSPRTSAADTQYF. The DNA of the CDR3 is TGTGCCAGCAGCCCGAGGACTAGCGCTGCAGATACGCAGTATTTT.

The gene calls are TRBV13 and TRBJ2-7; the D is unclear. In germline, CDR1 is PRHDT, CDR2 FYEKMQ (reference sequence). The CDR3 is made up of 17 amino acids. Trimming removed 3 bases from V and 7 bases from J, with 25 bases in between. The CDR3, as DNA: TGTGCCAGCAGCTTCTTTCTGGATGTACCATCGATGAGTGAGCAGTACTTC. It yields the protein CASSFFLDVPSMSEQYF.

The chain recombines TRBV4-2 with TRBJ1-3; D is unresolved. CDR1 is LGHNA, CDR2 YNFKEQ, per germline. Trimming took 2 bases from V and 0 from J, leaving 14 bases between them. CDR3 length: 17 amino acids. The CDR3 region is CASSQREVSSSGNTIYF. The DNA of the CDR3 is TGTGCCAGCAGCCAAAGGGAAGTCAGTTCCTCTGGAAACACCATATATTTT.

The chain uses TRBV5-1 and TRBJ2-7; D gene ambiguous. Germline-derived CDR1 and CDR2 are SGHRS and YFSETQ. CDR3 length equals 15 residues. V lost 4 bases to trimming and J lost 3 bases, with 17 bases between them. The CDR3 DNA reads as TGCGCCAGCAGCAGGCAAGACCCTAGAGGCTACGAGCAGTACTTC. This translates into CASSRQDPRGYEQYF.

CDR3 in DNA: TGTGCCAGCAGTTTAAGTGGGGACTATGGCTACACCTTC. Protein product: CASSLSGDYGYTF. The gene calls are TRBV28 and TRBJ1-2; D uncertain. Germline V gene lookup returns CDR1 MDHEN and CDR2 SYDVKM. The V end lost 2 bases, the J end lost 3 bases, and 7 bases lay between the germline ends. CDR3 size: 13 residues.

This clone has a handful of counts. V usage is TRBV19 and J usage is TRBJ1-5; the D gene is possibly TRBD1 (6 bases). The CDR3 is 16 residues long. Germline values: CDR1 LNHDA, CDR2 SQIVND (reference sequence). V lost 0 bases and J lost 7, with 16 bases in between. CDR3 sequence (DNA): TGTGCCAGTAGTATAGATCTTCGACAGGTAACACAGCCCCAGCATTTT. Translation gives CASSIDLRQVTQPQHF.

The sample holds a few counts of this clone. The chain has TRBV27 and TRBJ1-6; D unresolved. The CDR3 is 19 amino acids. From germline, CDR1 is MNHEY and CDR2 SMNVEV (reference sequence). V was shortened by 7 bases and J by 0 bases, with 22 bases between the two germline ends. The CDR3 here is CASTGHLYGRHSYNSPLHF. The CDR3 nucleotides read TGTGCCAGCACCGGGCACTTGTACGGTCGTCACTCCTATAATTCACCCCTCCACTTT.

In its sample, this clone is medium-sized. The chain is built from TRBV7-9 and TRBJ1-5; unclear D gene. Germline CDR1 reads SEHNR; CDR2 reads FQNEAQ (reference sequence). The CDR3 loop spans 12 amino acids. Trimming shortened V by 5 bases and J by 5 bases, and 7 bases separated the two germline ends. The CDR3 nucleotides read TGTGCCAGCAGCCAAAACGATCAGCCCCAGCATTTT. Its translation: CASSQNDQPQHF.

A few counts support this clone. This chain joins TRBV10-3 and TRBJ2-2; D perhaps matches TRBD1 (7 bases). The V and J ends lost 9 bases and 1 base respectively, with 15 bases between them. Germline V CDR1 and CDR2: ENHRY, SYGVKD. The CDR3 has 15 amino acids. CDR3 nucleotides: TGTGCCATACCCCCAGGGGGGAGGAACACCGGGGAGCTGTTTTTT. Its translation: CAIPPGGRNTGELFF.

V usage is TRBV6-1 and J usage is TRBJ1-1; 9 bases map to TRBD1. Germline CDR1 and CDR2: MNHNS and SASEGT. Trimming at V came to 4 bases and at J to 4 bases, leaving 4 bases not matched to a gene. The CDR3 is 14 amino acids. CDR3 protein: CASSATGGGTEAFF. CDR3 sequence (DNA): TGTGCCAGCAGTGCAACAGGGGGCGGCACTGAAGCTTTCTTT.

The chain employs TRBV7-9 and TRBJ1-2, with 9 bases matching TRBD1. CDR1 and CDR2 (germline): SEHNR, FQNEAQ (reference sequence). With 4 bases clipped from V and 2 bases from J, the junction kept 5 bases outside the gene matches. The CDR3 consists of 15 residues. Written as DNA, the CDR3 is TGTGCCAGCAGCTCCGGACAGGGGATCAACTATGGCTACACCTTC. It is translated as CASSSGQGINYGYTF. The entire variable domain, with the rest obtained from reference TRBV7-9 and TRBJ1-2, is as follows: DTGVSQNPRHKITKRGQNVTFRCDPISEHNRLYWYRQTLGQGPEFLTYFQNEAQLEKSRLLSDRFSAERPKGSFSTLEIQRTEQGDSAMYLCASSSGQGINYGYTFGSGTRLTVV.

The chain combines TRBV12-5 with TRBJ2-3; D may match TRBD1 or TRBD2 (5 bases each). This CDR3 is built from 16 residues. V was clipped by 0 bases and J by 1 base, with 11 bases between them. Germline V gene data show CDR1 as LGHNT and CDR2 as FRNRAP. The DNA for the CDR3 is TGTGCTAGTGGTTTGGTACGGCAGGGAGGCACAGATACGCAGTATTTT. This sequence encodes CASGLVRQGGTDTQYF.

The CDR3: CASSLIIAGTIYF. DNA of the CDR3: TGCGCCAGCAGCCTCATAATCGCGGGCACCATATATTTT. The chain has TRBV4-3 and TRBJ1-3, with D uncertain. Germline V gene data show CDR1 as LGHNA and CDR2 as YSLEER. Between the trimmed V and J ends, which lost 4 bases and 9 bases, there was a span of 13 bases. The CDR3 is 13 amino acids.